Below are 30 T cell receptor beta chains sequenced from a single sample in a study of chemoradiotherapy in HPV16-positive cancers. Sequencing was performed with immunoSEQ multiplex PCR; in TCRdb, only in-frame clones are kept and a portion is missing. The table records approximately 7,500 clones, about 66% of them present only once. This material was collected from a patient who underwent chemoradiotherapy. The receptors here all came from a human donor with HPV-associated anogenital cancer.

The V call is TRBV7-9, the J call TRBJ2-1; D is uncertain. The V gene lost 1 base and the J gene lost 9 bases, with 13 bases spanning the gap. This CDR3 has 14 residues. Germline V CDR1 and CDR2: SEHNR, FQNEAQ (reference sequence). The CDR3: CASSLGPRVTEQFF. The CDR3 DNA sequence: TGTGCCAGCAGCTTAGGGCCCCGCGTTACTGAGCAGTTCTTC.

V usage is TRBV29-1 and J usage is TRBJ2-1, with 7 bases aligning to TRBD1. The V segment lost 5 bases and the J segment 10 bases; nucleotides outside the gene matches: 8. The CDR3 has 12 residues. The germline V gene has CDR1 SQVTM and CDR2 ANQGSEA. Here the CDR3 DNA reads TGCAGCGTTTCAACAGGGGTGGAGGAGCAGTTCTTC. Translating gives CSVSTGVEEQFF.

The rearrangement links TRBV6-4 to TRBJ1-5; the D is unclear. Per the germline V gene, CDR1 is MRHNA and CDR2 is SNTAGT. Trimming removed 6 bases at V and 6 bases at J, with 12 bases between. The CDR3 is 13 residues long. The CDR3 DNA reads TGTGCCAGCAGCACAGAGTATGGTCAGCCCCAGCATTTT. Translated, it gives CASSTEYGQPQHF.

The V gene is TRBV5-1, the J gene TRBJ2-3; maybe TRBD2 (7 bases). This CDR3 region has 15 residues. Germline V gene data show CDR1 as SGHRS and CDR2 as YFSETQ. V was pared by 9 bases and J by 0 bases, with 17 bases between. This CDR3 is CATKIGGQSTDTQYF. In DNA form, the CDR3 reads TGCGCCACCAAAATCGGGGGGCAGAGCACAGATACGCAGTATTTT.

This chain links TRBV9 with TRBJ2-4, with 10 bases matching TRBD2. The germline CDR1 and CDR2 sequences are SGDLS and YYNGEE. This CDR3 spans 16 amino acids. Trimming removed 3 bases from V and 0 bases from J; junction bases left unmatched: 3. The CDR3 reads CASSASGGLAKNIQYF. CDR3 bases: TGTGCCAGCAGCGCTAGCGGGGGACTAGCCAAAAACATTCAGTACTTC.

The chain combines TRBV4-1 with TRBJ1-1; no reliable D call. Germline loops: CDR1 MGHRA, CDR2 YSYEKL. The CDR3 totals 15 residues. With 7 bases removed from V and 6 bases from J, the gap between germline ends came to 21 bases. CDR3 coding DNA: TGCGCCAGCACCCGCCGGGCCAGCCCCCCCTCTGAAGCTTTCTTT. It is translated as CASTRRASPPSEAFF.

The count of this clone is one. The V call is TRBV7-2, the J call TRBJ2-3, with TRBD2 identical over 7 bases. After removal of 0 bases from V and 6 bases from J, the junction contained 12 bases not matched to a gene. Germline CDR1 reads SGHTA; CDR2 reads FQGNSA. CDR3 length: 17 amino acids. CDR3 nucleotides: TGTGCCAGCAGCTTAGCGCCTGCGGGAGTTGGCTACGATACGCAGTATTTT. It codes for CASSLAPAGVGYDTQYF.

The chain recombines TRBV4-3 with TRBJ2-3; D gene ambiguous. CDR1 LGHNA and CDR2 YSLEER come from the germline V gene. This CDR3 contains 17 residues. Trimming shortened V by 0 bases and J by 5 bases, and 18 bases separated the two germline ends. CDR3 loop: CASSQESQASWGDTQYF. Here the CDR3 DNA reads TGCGCCAGCAGCCAAGAAAGTCAGGCTTCATGGGGAGATACGCAGTATTTT.

This clone turned up a few times. The chain uses TRBV9 and TRBJ2-1; D ambiguous. CDR1 and CDR2 from the germline V gene are SGDLS and YYNGEE. CDR3 length equals 16 residues. Trimming cost V 0 bases and J 6 bases, with 16 bases left between them. The DNA for the CDR3 is TGTGCCAGCAGCGTAGGAGTCGGATCTTTAGCCAATGAGCAGTTCTTC. This codes for CASSVGVGSLANEQFF. The whole variable domain, filled in from reference TRBV9 and TRBJ2-1, reads DSGVTQTPKHLITATGQRVTLRCSPRSGDLSVYWYQQSLDQGLQFLIQYYNGEERAKGNILERFSAQQFPDLHSELNLSSLELGDSALYFCASSVGVGSLANEQFFGPGTRLTVL.

The chain recombines TRBV7-9 with TRBJ2-2; tentatively, D is TRBD1 or TRBD2 (6 bases each). V lost 1 base and J lost 3, with 9 bases in between. This CDR3 comprises 15 residues. In germline, CDR1 is SEHNR, CDR2 FQNEAQ (reference sequence). CDR3 amino acids: CASSLEGGYTGELFF. The CDR3 DNA sequence: TGTGCCAGCAGCTTAGAGGGGGGATACACCGGGGAGCTGTTTTTT.

The chain employs TRBV19 and TRBJ2-3; TRBD2 agrees at 8 bases. V lost 9 bases to trimming and J lost 3 bases; unmatched junction nucleotides: 8. CDR1 LNHDA and CDR2 SQIVND come from the germline V gene (reference sequence). The CDR3 is 14 amino acids. CDR3 sequence reads: CASSWASGTDTQYF. The CDR3 nucleotides are TGTGCCAGCTCCTGGGCTAGCGGGACAGATACGCAGTATTTT.

The chain uses TRBV2 and TRBJ2-3, with 13 bases that match TRBD2. The CDR3 is 18 amino acids. V shed 7 bases, J shed 3 bases, and the junction held 13 bases outside the gene matches. Germline V gene lookup returns CDR1 SNHLY and CDR2 FYNNEI. CDR3 amino acids: CASTTPAGLAGRTDTQYF. The CDR3 nucleotides are TGTGCCAGCACCACCCCGGCGGGACTAGCGGGACGTACAGATACGCAGTATTTT.

This clone was recorded once. This chain joins TRBV10-3 and TRBJ2-1, with D possibly being TRBD2 (6 bases). Germline V gene data show CDR1 as ENHRY and CDR2 as SYGVKD. The CDR3 runs 17 residues. V was shortened by 3 bases and J by 6 bases, with 21 bases between the two germline ends. CDR3 coding DNA: TGTGCCATCAGTGACGGAGGGGTCGCGATGCGGGCCAATGAGCAGTTCTTC. Amino acid sequence: CAISDGGVAMRANEQFF.

The chain couples TRBV11-2 to TRBJ2-7, with 12 nucleotides matching TRBD2. The junction had 7 bases not matched to a gene; V was cut back by 4 bases and J by 3 bases. The V gene's germline CDR1 is SGHAT and CDR2 FQNNGV. The CDR3 extends over 16 amino acids. The CDR3 sequence is CASSSGGLAGHYEQYV. Here the CDR3 DNA reads TGTGCCAGCAGCTCCGGAGGACTAGCGGGGCACTACGAGCAGTACGTC.

The count of this clone is one. The chain has TRBV6-4 and TRBJ2-1, with D possibly being TRBD1 or TRBD2 (5 bases each). CDR1 and CDR2 (germline): MRHNA, SNTAGT. The CDR3 is 15 residues long. The V and J ends lost 0 bases and 6 bases respectively, with 12 bases between them. The CDR3 sequence: CASSDSGTSRNEQFF. CDR3 bases: TGTGCCAGCAGTGACTCAGGGACGTCCCGCAATGAGCAGTTCTTC.

The J gene is TRBJ1-5, the V gene TRBV7-9, with 7 bases aligning to TRBD1. CDR3 length: 16 amino acids. The germline CDR1 and CDR2 sequences are SEHNR and FQNEAQ (reference sequence). J was trimmed by 7 bases and V by 1 base; bases with no gene match: 10. CDR3 coding DNA: TGTGCCAGCAGCTTAGGGCTTAACAGGGGCGACCAGCCCCAGCATTTT. As protein: CASSLGLNRGDQPQHF.

The chain joins TRBV5-6 to TRBJ1-1; possibly TRBD1 for D (6 bases). Per the germline V gene, CDR1 is SGHDT and CDR2 is YYEEEE. The V and J ends lost 2 bases and 1 base respectively, with 12 bases between them. The CDR3 has 15 residues. CDR3 loop: CASSFPTGPNTEAFF. CDR3 nucleotide sequence: TGTGCCAGCAGCTTCCCGACAGGCCCGAACACTGAAGCTTTCTTT.

In its sample, this clone was seen a few times. The chain carries TRBV6-6 and TRBJ2-1; 8 nucleotides agree with TRBD2. Germline V CDR1 and CDR2: MNHNY, SVGAGI (reference sequence). The V segment lost 2 bases and the J segment 5 bases; nucleotides outside the gene matches: 2. CDR3 length: 14 residues. This chain's CDR3 is CASSYEAGDNEQFF. The CDR3 region has the DNA TGTGCCAGCAGTTACGAAGCGGGAGACAATGAGCAGTTCTTC.

This chain uses TRBV19 with TRBJ1-5; TRBD1 agrees at 8 bases. Germline loops: CDR1 LNHDA, CDR2 SQIVND (reference sequence). The CDR3 is made up of 17 amino acids. With V trimmed by 6 bases and J by 1 base, 11 bases remained unmatched. CDR3 loop: CASSKTGQGPSNQPQHF. The CDR3 DNA sequence: TGTGCCAGTAGCAAGACAGGACAGGGCCCCAGCAATCAGCCCCAGCATTTT.

This chain connects TRBV5-1 to TRBJ2-5; tentative D call: TRBD2 (7 bases). Trimming cost V 3 bases and J 5 bases, with 14 bases left between them. The CDR3 runs 14 residues. In germline, CDR1 is SGHRS, CDR2 YFSETQ. The CDR3 here is CASSSMGGRETQYF. CDR3 coding DNA: TGCGCCAGCAGCTCGATGGGGGGGCGGGAGACCCAGTACTTC.

The rearrangement uses TRBV18 and TRBJ2-1, with 7 bases aligning to TRBD2. This CDR3 is built from 13 residues. V trimming: 3 bases; J trimming: 7 bases; junction bases outside the gene matches: 3. Germline assignment: CDR1 KGHSH and CDR2 LQKENI. The CDR3 region has the DNA TGTGCCAGCTCACCCGGACTAGTAAATGAGCAGTTCTTC. Its protein is CASSPGLVNEQFF.

The chain combines TRBV5-1 with TRBJ2-2; TRBD1 agrees at 8 bases. The CDR3 loop spans 15 amino acids. CDR1 is SGHRS and CDR2 is YFSETQ in the germline V gene. V lost 4 bases and J lost 5; bases outside the gene matches: 7. The CDR3 loop is CASSNDRGWTGELFF. The CDR3 nucleotides read TGCGCCAGCAGCAACGACAGGGGTTGGACCGGGGAGCTGTTTTTT.

The gene calls are TRBV30 and TRBJ2-4; D is uncertain. The ends were cut back, 2 bases at V and 0 bases at J, with 26 bases in the middle. Per the germline V gene, CDR1 is GTSNPN and CDR2 is SVGIG (reference sequence). The CDR3 sequence is 20 residues long. The CDR3 coding sequence is TGTGCCTGGAGTTCTTACGAAAATCCCCCCCGAAGGTTAGCCAAAAACATTCAGTACTTC. Protein sequence: CAWSSYENPPRRLAKNIQYF.

This clone has more than one count but fewer than ten. The rearrangement links TRBV6-1 to TRBJ1-3; D unresolved. The germline CDR1 and CDR2 sequences are MNHNS and SASEGT. Trimming removed 4 bases at V and 8 bases at J, with 18 bases between. The CDR3 length is 15 residues. The CDR3 sequence: CASSVETANRDTIYF. The CDR3 DNA reads TGTGCCAGCAGTGTAGAGACCGCAAATAGGGACACCATATATTTT.

The chain uses TRBV7-9 and TRBJ1-5; 10 positions match TRBD1. This CDR3 is built from 14 residues. J gave up 6 bases and V 5 bases, and 4 bases lay outside the gene matches. Germline V gene sequence: CDR1 SEHNR, CDR2 FQNEAQ (reference sequence). CDR3 loop: CASSRTGGGQPQHF. CDR3 sequence (DNA): TGTGCCAGCAGCCGGACAGGGGGAGGTCAGCCCCAGCATTTT.

The chain employs TRBV19 and TRBJ1-2; tentatively, D is TRBD1 (5 bases). V was pared by 4 bases and J by 2 bases, with 8 bases between. The CDR3 spans 13 residues. CDR1 and CDR2 (germline): LNHDA, SQIVND (reference sequence). The CDR3 sequence: CASSKDRNYGYTF. In DNA, the CDR3 is TGTGCCAGTAGTAAAGACAGAAACTATGGCTACACCTTC.

The rearrangement joins TRBV7-8 to TRBJ2-5, with D possibly being TRBD1 (5 bases). Germline V gene sequence: CDR1 SGHVS, CDR2 FQNEAQ. The CDR3 is 11 residues long. CDR3 residues: CGQGDHETQYF. CDR3 DNA sequence: TGTGGCCAAGGGGATCACGAGACCCAGTACTTC.

The V gene is TRBV25-1, the J gene TRBJ1-1, with 7 bases that match TRBD1. Unmatched junction bases numbered 8, after V lost 3 bases and J lost 1 base. Germline CDR1 reads MGHDK; CDR2 reads SYGVNS. The CDR3 has 16 amino acids. CDR3 nucleotides: TGTGCCAGCAGTGACCCAAGGACAGGACCGAACACTGAAGCTTTCTTT. The encoded protein is CASSDPRTGPNTEAFF.

The chain recombines TRBV10-2 with TRBJ2-3; no firm D call. The CDR3 sequence is 13 residues long. Germline CDR1 reads WSHSY; CDR2 reads SAAADI. V was pared by 6 bases and J by 0 bases, with 7 bases between. CDR3 in amino acids: CASREMSTDTQYF. In DNA, the CDR3 is TGCGCCAGCAGGGAGATGAGCACAGATACGCAGTATTTT.

The chain employs TRBV5-1 and TRBJ2-1; 10 bases are shared with TRBD2. After removal of 5 bases from V and 2 bases from J, the junction contained 4 bases not matched to a gene. The CDR3 has 15 amino acids. Germline CDR1 reads SGHRS; CDR2 reads YFSETQ. The CDR3 DNA reads TGCGCCAGCAGACGGACTAGCGGACCCTACAATGAGCAGTTCTTC. It is translated as CASRRTSGPYNEQFF.